Below, one TCR beta chain is given with its context. Germline assignment: CDR1 SGHNT and CDR2 YENEEA. The length of the CDR3 is 15 residues. V trimming: 4 bases; J trimming: 10 bases; junction bases outside the gene matches: 10. The method was immunoSEQ multiplex PCR; TCRdb's version includes in-frame clones alone and lacks a portion of them. This sample has tens of thousands of clones, with about 92% found just once. This sample was taken from a study of T cell changes during pregnancy in multiple sclerosis. This sequence was found in a female donor with multiple sclerosis, enrolled in a pregnancy study. The chain has TRBV11-3 and TRBJ2-1; 10 positions match TRBD2. Sequenced here: peripheral blood, sampled in the third trimester of pregnancy. The CDR3: CASSSRASGRGEQFF. The CDR3 DNA reads TGTGCCAGCAGCTCTCGGGCTAGCGGGAGAGGGGAGCAGTTCTTC.